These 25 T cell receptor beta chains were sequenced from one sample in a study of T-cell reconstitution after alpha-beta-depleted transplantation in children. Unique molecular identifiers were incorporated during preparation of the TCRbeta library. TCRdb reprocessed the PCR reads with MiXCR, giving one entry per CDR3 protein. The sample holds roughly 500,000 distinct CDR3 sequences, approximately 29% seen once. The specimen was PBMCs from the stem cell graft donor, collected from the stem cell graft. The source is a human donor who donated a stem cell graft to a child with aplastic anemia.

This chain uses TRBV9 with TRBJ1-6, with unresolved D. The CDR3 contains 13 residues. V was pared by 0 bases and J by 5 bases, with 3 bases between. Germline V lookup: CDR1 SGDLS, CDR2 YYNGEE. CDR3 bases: TGTGCCAGCAGCGTAGTGGATAATTCACCCCTCCACTTT. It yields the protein CASSVVDNSPLHF.

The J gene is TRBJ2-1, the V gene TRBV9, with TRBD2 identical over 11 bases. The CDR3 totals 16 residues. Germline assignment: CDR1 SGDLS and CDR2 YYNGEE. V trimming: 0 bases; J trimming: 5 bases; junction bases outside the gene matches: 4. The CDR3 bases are TGTGCCAGCAGCGTAGGCCGACTAGCGGGACACAATGAGCAGTTCTTC. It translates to CASSVGRLAGHNEQFF.

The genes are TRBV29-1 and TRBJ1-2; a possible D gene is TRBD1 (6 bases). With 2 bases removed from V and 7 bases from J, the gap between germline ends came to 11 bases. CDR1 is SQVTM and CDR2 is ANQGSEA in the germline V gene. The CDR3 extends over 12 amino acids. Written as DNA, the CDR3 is TGCAGCGTTGAATCGGGGGCGCCTGGCTACACCTTC. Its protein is CSVESGAPGYTF.

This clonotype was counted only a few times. In DNA form, the CDR3 reads TGTGCCAGCAGTTTAACTTATCAGGGACAGGGACAATGGACTGAAGCTTTCTTT. Its translation: CASSLTYQGQGQWTEAFF. The V and J genes are TRBV27 and TRBJ1-1; 9 bases map to TRBD1. Germline V CDR1 and CDR2: MNHEY, SMNVEV (reference sequence). There are 18 residues in the CDR3. V shed 2 bases and J 5 bases; nucleotides not matched to a gene: 15.

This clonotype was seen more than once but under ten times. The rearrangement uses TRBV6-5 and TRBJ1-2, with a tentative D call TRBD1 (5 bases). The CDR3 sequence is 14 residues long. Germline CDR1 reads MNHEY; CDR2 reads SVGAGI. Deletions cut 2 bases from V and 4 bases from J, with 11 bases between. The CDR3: CASSYVGAGYGYTF. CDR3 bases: TGTGCCAGCAGTTACGTCGGGGCGGGCTATGGCTACACCTTC.

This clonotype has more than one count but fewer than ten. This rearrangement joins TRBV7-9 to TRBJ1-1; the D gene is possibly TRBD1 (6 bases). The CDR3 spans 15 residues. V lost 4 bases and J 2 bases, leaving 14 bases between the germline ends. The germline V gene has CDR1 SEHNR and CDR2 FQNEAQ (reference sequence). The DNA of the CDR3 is TGTGCCAGCAGCTACAGGGAGGTGGACAACACTGAAGCTTTCTTT. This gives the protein CASSYREVDNTEAFF.

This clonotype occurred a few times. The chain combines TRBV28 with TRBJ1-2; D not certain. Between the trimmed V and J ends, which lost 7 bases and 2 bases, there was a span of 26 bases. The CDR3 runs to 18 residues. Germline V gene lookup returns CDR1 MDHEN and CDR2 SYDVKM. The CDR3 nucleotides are TGTGCCAGCACCGAAGACTCAACGGGAGGGCTTGGAAACTATGGCTACACCTTC. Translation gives CASTEDSTGGLGNYGYTF.

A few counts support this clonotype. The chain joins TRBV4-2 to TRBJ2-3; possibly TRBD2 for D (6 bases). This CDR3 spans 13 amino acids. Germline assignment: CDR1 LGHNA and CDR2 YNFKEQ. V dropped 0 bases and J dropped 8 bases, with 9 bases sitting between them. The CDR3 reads CASSQEAGRTQYF. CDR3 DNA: TGTGCCAGCAGCCAAGAGGCGGGACGTACGCAGTATTTT.

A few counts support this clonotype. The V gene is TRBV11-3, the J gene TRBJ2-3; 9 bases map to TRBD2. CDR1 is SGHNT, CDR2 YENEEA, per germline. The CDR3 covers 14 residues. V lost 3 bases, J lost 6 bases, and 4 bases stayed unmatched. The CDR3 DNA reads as TGTGCCAGCAGCTTTAGCGGGAGTGTCGATACGCAGTATTTT. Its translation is CASSFSGSVDTQYF.

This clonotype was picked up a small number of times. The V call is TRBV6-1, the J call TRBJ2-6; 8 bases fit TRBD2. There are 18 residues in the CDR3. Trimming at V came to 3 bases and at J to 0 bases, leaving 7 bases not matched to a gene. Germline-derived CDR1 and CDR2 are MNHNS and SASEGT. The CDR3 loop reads CASSDLAGKSSGANVLTF. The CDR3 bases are TGTGCCAGCAGTGATTTAGCGGGGAAGAGCTCTGGGGCCAACGTCCTGACTTTC.

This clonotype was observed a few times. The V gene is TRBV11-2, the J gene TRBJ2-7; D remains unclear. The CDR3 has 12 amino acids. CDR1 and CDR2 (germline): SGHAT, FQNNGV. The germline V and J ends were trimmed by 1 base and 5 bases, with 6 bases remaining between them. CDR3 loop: CASSLATHEQYV. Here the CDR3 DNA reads TGTGCCAGCAGCTTAGCCACCCACGAGCAGTACGTC.

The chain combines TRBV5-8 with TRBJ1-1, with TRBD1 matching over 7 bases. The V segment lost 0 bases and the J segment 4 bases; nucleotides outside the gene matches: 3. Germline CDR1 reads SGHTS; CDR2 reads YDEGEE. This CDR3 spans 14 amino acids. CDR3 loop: CASSLDRGFTEAFF. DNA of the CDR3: TGTGCCAGCAGCTTGGACAGGGGCTTCACTGAAGCTTTCTTT.

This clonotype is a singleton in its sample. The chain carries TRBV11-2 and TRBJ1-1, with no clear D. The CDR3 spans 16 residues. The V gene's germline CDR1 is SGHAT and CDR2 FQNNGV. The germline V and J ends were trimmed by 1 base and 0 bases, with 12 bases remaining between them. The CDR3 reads CASSLVSGSLNTEAFF. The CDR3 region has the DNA TGTGCCAGCAGCTTAGTGTCCGGGAGCTTGAACACTGAAGCTTTCTTT.

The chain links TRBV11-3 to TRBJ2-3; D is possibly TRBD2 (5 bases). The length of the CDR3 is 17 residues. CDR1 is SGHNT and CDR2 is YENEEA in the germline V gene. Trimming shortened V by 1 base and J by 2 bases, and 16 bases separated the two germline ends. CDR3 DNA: TGTGCCAGCAGCTTAGGTGTTATAGGAGGCTACACAGATACGCAGTATTTT. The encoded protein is CASSLGVIGGYTDTQYF.

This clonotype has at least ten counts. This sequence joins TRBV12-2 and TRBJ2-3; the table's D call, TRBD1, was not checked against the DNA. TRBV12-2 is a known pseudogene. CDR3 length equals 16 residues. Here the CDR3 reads CASRFGSRDMTDTQYF. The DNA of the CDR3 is TGTGCAAGTCGCTTTGGGTCGCGGGATATGACAGATACGCAGTATTTT.

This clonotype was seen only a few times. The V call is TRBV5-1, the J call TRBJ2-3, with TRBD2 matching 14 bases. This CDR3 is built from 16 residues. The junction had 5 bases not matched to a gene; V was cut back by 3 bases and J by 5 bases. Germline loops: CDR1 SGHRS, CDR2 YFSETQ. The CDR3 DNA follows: TGCGCCAGCAGCTCACAGACTAGCGGGAGGGAAGATACGCAGTATTTT. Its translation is CASSSQTSGREDTQYF.

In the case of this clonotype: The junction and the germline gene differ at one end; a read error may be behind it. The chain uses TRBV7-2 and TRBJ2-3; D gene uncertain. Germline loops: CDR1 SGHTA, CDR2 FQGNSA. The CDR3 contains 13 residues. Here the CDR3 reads CASRLISTDTQYF. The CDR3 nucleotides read TGTGCCAGCAGACTGATTAGCACGGATACGCAGTATTTT. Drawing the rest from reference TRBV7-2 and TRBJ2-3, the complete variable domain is GAGVSQSPSNKVTEKGKDVELRCDPISGHTALYWYRQSLGQGLEFLIYFQGNSAPDKSGLPSDRFSAERTGGSVSTLTIQRTQQEDSAVYLCASRLISTDTQYFGPGTRLTVL.

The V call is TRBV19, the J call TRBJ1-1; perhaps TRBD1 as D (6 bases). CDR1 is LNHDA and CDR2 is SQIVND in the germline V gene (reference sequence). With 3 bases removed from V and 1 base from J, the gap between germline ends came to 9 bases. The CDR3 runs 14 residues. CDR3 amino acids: CASSITGQNTEAFF. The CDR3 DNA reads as TGTGCCAGTAGTATTACGGGACAGAACACTGAAGCTTTCTTT.

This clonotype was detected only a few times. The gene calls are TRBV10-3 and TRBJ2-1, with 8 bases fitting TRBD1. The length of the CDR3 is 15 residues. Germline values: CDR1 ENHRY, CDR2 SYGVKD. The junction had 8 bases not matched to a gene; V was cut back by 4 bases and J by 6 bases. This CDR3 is CAISAFDRGGNEQFF. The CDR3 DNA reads TGTGCCATCAGTGCCTTTGACAGGGGAGGCAATGAGCAGTTCTTC.

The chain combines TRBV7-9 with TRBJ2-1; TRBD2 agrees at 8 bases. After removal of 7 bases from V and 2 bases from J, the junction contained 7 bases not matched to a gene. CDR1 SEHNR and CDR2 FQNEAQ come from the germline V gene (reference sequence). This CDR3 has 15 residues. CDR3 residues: CASIKGTRTYNEQFF. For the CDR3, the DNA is TGTGCCAGCATCAAAGGGACTAGGACCTACAATGAGCAGTTCTTC.

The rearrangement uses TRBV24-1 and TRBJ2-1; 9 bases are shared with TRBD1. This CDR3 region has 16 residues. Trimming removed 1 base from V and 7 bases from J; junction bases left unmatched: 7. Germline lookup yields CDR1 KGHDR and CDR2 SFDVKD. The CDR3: CATSDLPGQGENEQFF. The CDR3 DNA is TGTGCCACCAGTGATTTACCGGGACAGGGAGAAAATGAGCAGTTCTTC.

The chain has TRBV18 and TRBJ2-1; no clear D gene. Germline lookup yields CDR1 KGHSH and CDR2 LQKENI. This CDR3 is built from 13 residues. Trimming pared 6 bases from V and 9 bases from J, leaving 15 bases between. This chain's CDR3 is CASSLHLAAEQFF. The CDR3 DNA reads TGTGCCAGCTCCCTTCACCTGGCTGCTGAGCAGTTCTTC.

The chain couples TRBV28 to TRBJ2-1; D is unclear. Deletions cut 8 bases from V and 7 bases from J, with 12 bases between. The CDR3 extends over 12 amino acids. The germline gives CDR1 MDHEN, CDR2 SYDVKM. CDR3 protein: CASGLNRNEQFF. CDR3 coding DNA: TGTGCCAGCGGGTTAAACCGGAATGAGCAGTTCTTC.

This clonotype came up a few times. Here the CDR3 DNA reads TGTGCCACCGGGTGGAGGGCCGAAGAGACCCAGTACTTC. This encodes CATGWRAEETQYF. The gene calls are TRBV10-3 and TRBJ2-5; the D gene is possibly TRBD2 (6 bases). V shed 10 bases and J shed 3 bases, with 15 bases lying between them. The CDR3 is made up of 13 amino acids. In germline, CDR1 is ENHRY, CDR2 SYGVKD.

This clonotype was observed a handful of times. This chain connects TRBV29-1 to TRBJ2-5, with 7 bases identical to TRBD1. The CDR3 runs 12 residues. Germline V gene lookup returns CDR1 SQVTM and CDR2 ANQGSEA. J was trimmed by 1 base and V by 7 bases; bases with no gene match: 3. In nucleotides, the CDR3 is TGCAGCGCTGGGACAGCCCAAGAGACCCAGTACTTC. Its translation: CSAGTAQETQYF.